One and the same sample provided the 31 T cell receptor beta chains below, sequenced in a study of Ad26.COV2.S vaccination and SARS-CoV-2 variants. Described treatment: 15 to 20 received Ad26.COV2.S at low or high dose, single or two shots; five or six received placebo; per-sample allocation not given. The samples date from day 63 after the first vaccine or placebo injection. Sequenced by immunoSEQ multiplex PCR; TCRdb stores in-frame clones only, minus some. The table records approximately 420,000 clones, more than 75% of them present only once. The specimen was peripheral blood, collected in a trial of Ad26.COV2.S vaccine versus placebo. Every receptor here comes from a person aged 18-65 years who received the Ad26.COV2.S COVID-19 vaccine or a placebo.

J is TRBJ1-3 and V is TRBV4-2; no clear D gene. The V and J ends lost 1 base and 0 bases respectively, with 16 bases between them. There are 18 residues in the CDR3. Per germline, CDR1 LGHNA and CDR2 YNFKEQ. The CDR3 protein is CASSQGGLGIYSGNTIYF. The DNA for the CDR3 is TGTGCCAGCAGCCAAGGCGGCCTTGGGATCTACTCTGGAAACACCATATATTTT.

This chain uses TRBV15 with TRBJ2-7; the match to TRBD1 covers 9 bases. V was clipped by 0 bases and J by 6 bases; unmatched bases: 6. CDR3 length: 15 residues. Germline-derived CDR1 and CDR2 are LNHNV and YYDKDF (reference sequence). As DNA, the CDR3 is TGTGCCACCAGCAGAGATACCCGGGACAGGGCCGAGCAGTACTTC. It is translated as CATSRDTRDRAEQYF. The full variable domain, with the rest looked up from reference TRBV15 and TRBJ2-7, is DAMVIQNPRYQVTQFGKPVTLSCSQTLNHNVMYWYQQKSSQAPKLLFHYYDKDFNNEADTPDNFQSRRPNTSFCFLDIRSPGLGDTAMYLCATSRDTRDRAEQYFGPGTRLTVT.

DNA for the CDR3: TGTGCCAGCAGCCCGCTGGGATACAATGAGCAGTTCTTC. Protein: CASSPLGYNEQFF. This rearrangement joins TRBV11-2 to TRBJ2-1; no definite D call. Trimming removed 5 bases at V and 4 bases at J, with 9 bases between. Germline CDR1 is SGHAT and CDR2 is FQNNGV. This CDR3 contains 13 residues. Complete variable domain (other parts from reference TRBV11-2 and TRBJ2-1): EAGVAQSPRYKIIEKRQSVAFWCNPISGHATLYWYQQILGQGPKLLIQFQNNGVVDDSQLPKDRFSAERLKGVDSTLKIQPAKLEDSAVYLCASSPLGYNEQFFGPGTRLTVL.

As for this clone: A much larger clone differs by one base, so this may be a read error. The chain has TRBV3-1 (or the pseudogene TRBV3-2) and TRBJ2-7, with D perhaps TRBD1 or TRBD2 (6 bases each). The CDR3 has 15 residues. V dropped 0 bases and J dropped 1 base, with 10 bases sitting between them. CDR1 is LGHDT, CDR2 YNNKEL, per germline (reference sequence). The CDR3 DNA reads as TGTGCCAGCAGCCAAGATCAGGGGAGGTCCTACGAGCAGTACTTC. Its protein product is CASSQDQGRSYEQYF.

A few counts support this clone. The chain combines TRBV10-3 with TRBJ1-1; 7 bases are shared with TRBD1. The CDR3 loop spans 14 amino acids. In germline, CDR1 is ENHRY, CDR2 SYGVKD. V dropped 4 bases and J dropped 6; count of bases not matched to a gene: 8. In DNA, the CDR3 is TGTGCCATCAGTGGTTTACAGGGGAGCCCTGAAGCTTTCTTT. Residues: CAISGLQGSPEAFF.

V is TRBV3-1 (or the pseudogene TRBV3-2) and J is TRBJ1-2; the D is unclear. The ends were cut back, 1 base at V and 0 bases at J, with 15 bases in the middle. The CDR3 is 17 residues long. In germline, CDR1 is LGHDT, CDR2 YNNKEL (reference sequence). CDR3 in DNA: TGTGCCAGCAGCCAAGCCTACGACCGGGCAACTAACTATGGCTACACCTTC. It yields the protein CASSQAYDRATNYGYTF.

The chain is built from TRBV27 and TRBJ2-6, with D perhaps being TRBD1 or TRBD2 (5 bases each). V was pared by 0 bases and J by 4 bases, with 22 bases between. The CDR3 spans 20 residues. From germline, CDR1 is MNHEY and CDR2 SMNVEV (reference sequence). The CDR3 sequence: CASSLSPSPGPLGGANVLTF. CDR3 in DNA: TGTGCCAGCAGTTTATCTCCCTCACCGGGACCGCTGGGCGGGGCCAACGTCCTGACTTTC.

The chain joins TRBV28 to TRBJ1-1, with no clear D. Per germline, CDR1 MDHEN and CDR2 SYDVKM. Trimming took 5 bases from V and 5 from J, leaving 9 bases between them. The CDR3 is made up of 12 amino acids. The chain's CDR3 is CASSLGRTEAFF. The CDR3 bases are TGTGCCAGCAGTCTCGGGAGGACTGAAGCTTTCTTT.

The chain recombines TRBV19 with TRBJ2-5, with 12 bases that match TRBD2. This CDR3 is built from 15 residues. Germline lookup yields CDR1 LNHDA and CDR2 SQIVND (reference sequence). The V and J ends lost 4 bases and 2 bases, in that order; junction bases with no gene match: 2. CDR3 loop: CASSRTSGVQETQYF. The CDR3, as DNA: TGTGCCAGTAGTAGGACTAGCGGGGTGCAAGAGACCCAGTACTTC.

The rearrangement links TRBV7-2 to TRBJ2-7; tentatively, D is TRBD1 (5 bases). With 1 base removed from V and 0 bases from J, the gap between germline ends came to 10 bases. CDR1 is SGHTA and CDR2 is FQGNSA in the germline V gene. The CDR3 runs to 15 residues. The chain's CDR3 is CASSLGGPASYEQYF. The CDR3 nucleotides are TGTGCCAGCAGCTTAGGGGGCCCCGCCTCCTACGAGCAGTACTTC. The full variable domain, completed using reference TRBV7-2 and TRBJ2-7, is GAGVSQSPSNKVTEKGKDVELRCDPISGHTALYWYRQSLGQGLEFLIYFQGNSAPDKSGLPSDRFSAERTGGSVSTLTIQRTQQEDSAVYLCASSLGGPASYEQYFGPGTRLTVT.

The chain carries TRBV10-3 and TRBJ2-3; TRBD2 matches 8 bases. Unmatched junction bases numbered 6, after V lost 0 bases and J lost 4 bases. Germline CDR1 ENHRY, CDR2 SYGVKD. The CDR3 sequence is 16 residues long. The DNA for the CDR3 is TGTGCCATCAGTGAGTCCCCCGGCGGGGGGCCAGATACGCAGTATTTT. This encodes CAISESPGGGPDTQYF.

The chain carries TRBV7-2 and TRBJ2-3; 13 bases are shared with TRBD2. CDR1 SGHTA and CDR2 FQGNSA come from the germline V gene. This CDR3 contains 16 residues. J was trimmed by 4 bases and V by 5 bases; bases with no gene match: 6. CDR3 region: CASSLLAGGLADTQYF. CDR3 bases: TGTGCCAGCAGCCTACTAGCGGGGGGGCTGGCAGATACGCAGTATTTT.

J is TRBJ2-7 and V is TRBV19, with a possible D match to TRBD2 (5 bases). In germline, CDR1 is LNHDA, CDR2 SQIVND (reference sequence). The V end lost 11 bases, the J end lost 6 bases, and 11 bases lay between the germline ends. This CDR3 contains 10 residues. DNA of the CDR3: TGTGCCGATTACGGGGTCGAGCAGTACTTC. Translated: CADYGVEQYF.

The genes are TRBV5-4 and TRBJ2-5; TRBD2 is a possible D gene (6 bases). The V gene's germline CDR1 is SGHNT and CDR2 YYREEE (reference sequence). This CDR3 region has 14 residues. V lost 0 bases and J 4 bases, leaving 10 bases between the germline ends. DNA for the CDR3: TGTGCCAGCAGCTTGGATGCGGGGAGAGAGACCCAGTACTTC. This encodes CASSLDAGRETQYF.

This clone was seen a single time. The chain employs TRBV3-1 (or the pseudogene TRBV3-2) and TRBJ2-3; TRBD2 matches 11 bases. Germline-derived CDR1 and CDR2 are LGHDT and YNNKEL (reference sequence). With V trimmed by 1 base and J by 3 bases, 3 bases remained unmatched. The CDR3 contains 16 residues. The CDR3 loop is CASSQVSGGATDTQYF. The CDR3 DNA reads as TGTGCCAGCAGCCAAGTTAGCGGGGGGGCTACAGATACGCAGTATTTT.

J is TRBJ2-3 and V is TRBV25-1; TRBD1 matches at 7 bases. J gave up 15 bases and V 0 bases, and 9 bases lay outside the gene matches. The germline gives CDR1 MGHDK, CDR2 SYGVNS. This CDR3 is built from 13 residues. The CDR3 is CASSEYIRQGVYF. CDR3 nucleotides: TGTGCCAGCAGTGAATATATTCGACAGGGTGTTTATTTT.

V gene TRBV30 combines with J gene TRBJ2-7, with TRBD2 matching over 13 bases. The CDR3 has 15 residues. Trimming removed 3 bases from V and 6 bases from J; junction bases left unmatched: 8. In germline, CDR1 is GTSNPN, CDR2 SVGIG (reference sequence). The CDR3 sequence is CAWSAGTSGVPEQYF. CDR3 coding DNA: TGTGCCTGGAGCGCCGGGACTAGCGGGGTACCCGAGCAGTACTTC.

CDR3 in amino acids: CASTGGTPGADTQYF. In DNA, the CDR3 is TGTGCCAGCACCGGAGGGACCCCCGGGGCAGATACGCAGTATTTT. The chain uses TRBV6-5 and TRBJ2-3; D might be TRBD2 (6 bases). The V end lost 7 bases, the J end lost 4 bases, and 18 bases lay between the germline ends. Germline-derived CDR1 and CDR2 are MNHEY and SVGAGI. The CDR3 consists of 15 residues.

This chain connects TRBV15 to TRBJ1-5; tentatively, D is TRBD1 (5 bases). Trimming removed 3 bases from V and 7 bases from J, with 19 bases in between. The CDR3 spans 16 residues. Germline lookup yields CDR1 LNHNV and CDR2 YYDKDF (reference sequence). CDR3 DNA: TGTGCCACCAGCAGGGGGGGTGAGGGGTTTGAGCAGCCCCAGCATTTT. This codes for CATSRGGEGFEQPQHF.

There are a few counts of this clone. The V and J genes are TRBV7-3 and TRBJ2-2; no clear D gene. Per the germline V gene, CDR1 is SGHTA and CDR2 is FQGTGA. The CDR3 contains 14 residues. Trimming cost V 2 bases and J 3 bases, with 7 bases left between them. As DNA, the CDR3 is TGTGCCAGCAGCTTACTTGGAGACACCGGGGAGCTGTTTTTT. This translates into CASSLLGDTGELFF. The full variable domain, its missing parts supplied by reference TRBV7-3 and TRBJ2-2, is GAGVSQTPSNKVTEKGKYVELRCDPISGHTALYWYRQSLGQGPEFLIYFQGTGAADDSGLPNDRFFAVRPEGSVSTLKIQRTERGDSAVYLCASSLLGDTGELFFGEGSRLTVL.

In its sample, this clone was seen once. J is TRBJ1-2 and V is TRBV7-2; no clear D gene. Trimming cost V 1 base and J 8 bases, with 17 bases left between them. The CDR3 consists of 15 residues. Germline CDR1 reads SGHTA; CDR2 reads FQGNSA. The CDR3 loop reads CASSLVRDGLSGYTF. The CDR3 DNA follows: TGTGCCAGCAGCTTAGTGCGGGATGGCCTTTCGGGCTACACCTTC.

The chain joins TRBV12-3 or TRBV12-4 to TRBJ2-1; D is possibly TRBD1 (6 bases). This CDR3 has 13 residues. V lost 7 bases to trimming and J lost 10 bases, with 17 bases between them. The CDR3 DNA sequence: TGTGCCAGCACCCCCTCCAGGACAGCCGAGCAGTTCTTC. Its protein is CASTPSRTAEQFF.

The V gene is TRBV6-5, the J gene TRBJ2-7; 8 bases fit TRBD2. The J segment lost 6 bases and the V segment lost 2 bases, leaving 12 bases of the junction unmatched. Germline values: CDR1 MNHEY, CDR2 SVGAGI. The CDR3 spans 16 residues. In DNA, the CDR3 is TGTGCCAGCAGTTACCGATTTAGCGGGGTCAGGTCCGAGCAGTACTTC. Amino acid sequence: CASSYRFSGVRSEQYF.

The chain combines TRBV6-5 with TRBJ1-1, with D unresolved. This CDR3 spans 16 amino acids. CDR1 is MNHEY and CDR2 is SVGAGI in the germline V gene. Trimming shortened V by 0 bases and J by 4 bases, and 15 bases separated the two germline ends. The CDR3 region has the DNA TGTGCCAGCAGTTACTCTCGCATCAGAGGAGGCACTGAAGCTTTCTTT. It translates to CASSYSRIRGGTEAFF.

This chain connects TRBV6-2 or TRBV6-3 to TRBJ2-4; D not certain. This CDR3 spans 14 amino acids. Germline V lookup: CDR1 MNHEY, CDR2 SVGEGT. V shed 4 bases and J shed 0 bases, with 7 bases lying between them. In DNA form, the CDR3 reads TGTGCCAGCAGTTCCCGGCTAGCCAAAAACATTCAGTACTTC. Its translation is CASSSRLAKNIQYF.

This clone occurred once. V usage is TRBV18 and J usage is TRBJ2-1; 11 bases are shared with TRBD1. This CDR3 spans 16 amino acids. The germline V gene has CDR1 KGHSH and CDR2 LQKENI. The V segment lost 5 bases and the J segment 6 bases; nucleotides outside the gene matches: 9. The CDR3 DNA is TGTGCCAGCTCAAAATCCGGGACAGGGGGTTTCAATGAGCAGTTCTTC. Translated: CASSKSGTGGFNEQFF.

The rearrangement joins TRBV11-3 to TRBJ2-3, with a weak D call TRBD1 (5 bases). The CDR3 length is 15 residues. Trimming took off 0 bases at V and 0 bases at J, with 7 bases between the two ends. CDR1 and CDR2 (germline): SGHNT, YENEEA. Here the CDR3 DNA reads TGTGCCAGCAGCTTAGATTCAGGGAGCACAGATACGCAGTATTTT. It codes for CASSLDSGSTDTQYF. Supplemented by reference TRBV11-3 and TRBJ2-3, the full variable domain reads EAGVVQSPRYKIIEKKQPVAFWCNPISGHNTLYWYLQNLGQGPELLIRYENEEAVDDSQLPKDRFSAERLKGVDSTLKIQPAELGDSAVYLCASSLDSGSTDTQYFGPGTRLTVL.

The CDR3 DNA reads as TGTGCCTGGAGTGTACAACCAGGGGGGAACCTAGGCTACACCTTC. Amino acids: CAWSVQPGGNLGYTF. V gene TRBV30 combines with J gene TRBJ1-2; TRBD1 matches at 7 bases. The CDR3 runs 15 residues. In germline, CDR1 is GTSNPN, CDR2 SVGIG (reference sequence). The J segment lost 8 bases and the V segment lost 0 bases, leaving 12 bases of the junction unmatched.

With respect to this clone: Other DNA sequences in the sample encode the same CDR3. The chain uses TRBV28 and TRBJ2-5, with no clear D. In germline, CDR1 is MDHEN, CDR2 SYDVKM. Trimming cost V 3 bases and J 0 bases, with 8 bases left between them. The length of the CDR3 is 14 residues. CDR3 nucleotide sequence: TGTGCCAGCAGTTTCCGAGGATACCAAGAGACCCAGTACTTC. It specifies CASSFRGYQETQYF.

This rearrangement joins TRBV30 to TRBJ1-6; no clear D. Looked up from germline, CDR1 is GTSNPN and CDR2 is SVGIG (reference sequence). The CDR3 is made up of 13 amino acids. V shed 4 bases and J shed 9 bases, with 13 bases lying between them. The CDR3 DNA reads TGTGCCTGGACCCCGGGAGATGGTTCACCCCTCCACTTT. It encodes CAWTPGDGSPLHF. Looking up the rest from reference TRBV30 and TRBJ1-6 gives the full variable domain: SQTIHQWPATLVQPVGSPLSLECTVEGTSNPNLYWYRQAAGRGLQLLFYSVGIGQISSEVPQNLSASRPQDRQFILSSKKLLLSDSGFYLCAWTPGDGSPLHFGNGTRLTVT.

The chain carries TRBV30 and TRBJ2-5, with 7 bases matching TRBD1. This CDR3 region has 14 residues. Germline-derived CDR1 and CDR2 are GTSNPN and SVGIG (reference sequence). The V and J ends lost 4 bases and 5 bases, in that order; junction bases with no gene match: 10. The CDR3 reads CAWTGTVPWETQYF. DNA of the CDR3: TGTGCCTGGACCGGGACAGTACCTTGGGAGACCCAGTACTTC. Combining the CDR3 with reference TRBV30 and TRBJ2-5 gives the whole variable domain SQTIHQWPATLVQPVGSPLSLECTVEGTSNPNLYWYRQAAGRGLQLLFYSVGIGQISSEVPQNLSASRPQDRQFILSSKKLLLSDSGFYLCAWTGTVPWETQYFGPGTRLLVL.